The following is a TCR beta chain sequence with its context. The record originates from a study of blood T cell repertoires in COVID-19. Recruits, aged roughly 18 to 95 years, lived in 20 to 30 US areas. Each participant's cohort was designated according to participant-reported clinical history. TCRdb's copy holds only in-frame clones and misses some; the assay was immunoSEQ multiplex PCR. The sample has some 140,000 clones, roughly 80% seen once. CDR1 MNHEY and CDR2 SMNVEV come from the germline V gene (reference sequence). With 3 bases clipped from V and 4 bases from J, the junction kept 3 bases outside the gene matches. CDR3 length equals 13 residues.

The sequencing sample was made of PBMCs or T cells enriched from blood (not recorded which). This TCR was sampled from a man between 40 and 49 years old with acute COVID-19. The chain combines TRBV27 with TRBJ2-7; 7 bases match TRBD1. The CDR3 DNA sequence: TGTGCCAGCAGTTTTACGACAGGGTACGAGCAGTACTTC. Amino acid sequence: CASSFTTGYEQYF.